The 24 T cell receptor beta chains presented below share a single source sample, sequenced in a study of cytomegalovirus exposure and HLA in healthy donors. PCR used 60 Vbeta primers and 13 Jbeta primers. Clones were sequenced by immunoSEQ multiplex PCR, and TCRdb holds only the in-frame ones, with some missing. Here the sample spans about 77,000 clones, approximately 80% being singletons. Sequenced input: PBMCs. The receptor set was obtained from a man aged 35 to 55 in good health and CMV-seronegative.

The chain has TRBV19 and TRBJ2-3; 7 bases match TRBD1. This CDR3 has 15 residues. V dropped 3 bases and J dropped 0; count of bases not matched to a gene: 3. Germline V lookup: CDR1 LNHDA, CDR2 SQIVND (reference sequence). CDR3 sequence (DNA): TGTGCCAGTAGTATCGAGGGGGCTAGCACAGATACGCAGTATTTT. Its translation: CASSIEGASTDTQYF.

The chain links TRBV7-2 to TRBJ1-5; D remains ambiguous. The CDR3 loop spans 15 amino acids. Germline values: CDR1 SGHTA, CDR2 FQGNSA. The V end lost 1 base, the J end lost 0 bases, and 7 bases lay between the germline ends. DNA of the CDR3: TGTGCCAGCAGCTTAGGGCATTATAGCAATCAGCCCCAGCATTTT. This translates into CASSLGHYSNQPQHF.

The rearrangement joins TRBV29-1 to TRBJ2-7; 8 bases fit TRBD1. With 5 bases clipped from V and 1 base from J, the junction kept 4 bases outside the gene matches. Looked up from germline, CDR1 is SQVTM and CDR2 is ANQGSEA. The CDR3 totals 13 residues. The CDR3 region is CSVWQGASYEQYF. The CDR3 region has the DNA TGCAGCGTTTGGCAGGGGGCTTCCTACGAGCAGTACTTC.

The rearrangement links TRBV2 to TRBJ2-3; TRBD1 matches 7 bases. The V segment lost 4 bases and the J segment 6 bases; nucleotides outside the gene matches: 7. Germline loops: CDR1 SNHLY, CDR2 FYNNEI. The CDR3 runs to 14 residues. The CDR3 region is CASSVPGGMDTQYF. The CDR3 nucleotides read TGTGCCAGCAGTGTCCCAGGGGGAATGGATACGCAGTATTTT.

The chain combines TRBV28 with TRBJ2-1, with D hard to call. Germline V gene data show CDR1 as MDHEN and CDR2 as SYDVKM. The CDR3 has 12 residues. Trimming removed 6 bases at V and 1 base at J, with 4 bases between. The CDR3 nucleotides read TGTGCCAGCAGGCTATCCTACAATGAGCAGTTCTTC. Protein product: CASRLSYNEQFF.

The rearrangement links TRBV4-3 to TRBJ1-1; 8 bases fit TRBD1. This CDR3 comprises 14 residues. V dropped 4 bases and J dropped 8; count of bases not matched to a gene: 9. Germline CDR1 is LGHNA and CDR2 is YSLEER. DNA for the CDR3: TGCGCCAGCAGCCGGGACAGGCGCGGGCCCGAAGCTTTCTTT. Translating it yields CASSRDRRGPEAFF.

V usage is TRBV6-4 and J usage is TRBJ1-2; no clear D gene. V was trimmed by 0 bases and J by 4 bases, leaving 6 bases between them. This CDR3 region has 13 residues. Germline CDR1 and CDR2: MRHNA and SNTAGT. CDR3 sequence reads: CASSDSTAYGYTF. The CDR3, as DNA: TGTGCCAGCAGTGACTCAACAGCCTATGGCTACACCTTC.

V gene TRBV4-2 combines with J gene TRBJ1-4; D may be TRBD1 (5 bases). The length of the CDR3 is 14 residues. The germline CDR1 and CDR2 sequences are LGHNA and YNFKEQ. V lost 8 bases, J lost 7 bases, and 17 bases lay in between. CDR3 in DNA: TGTGCCAGCGGACCAAAGGGGTTCTCTGAAAAACTGTTTTTT. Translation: CASGPKGFSEKLFF.

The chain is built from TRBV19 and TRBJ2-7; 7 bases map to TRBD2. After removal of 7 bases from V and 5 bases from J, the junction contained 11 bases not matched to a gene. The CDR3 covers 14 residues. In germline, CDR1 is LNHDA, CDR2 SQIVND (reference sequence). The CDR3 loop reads CASNPGGHSDEQYF. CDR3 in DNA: TGTGCCAGTAACCCGGGAGGCCACTCGGACGAGCAGTACTTC.

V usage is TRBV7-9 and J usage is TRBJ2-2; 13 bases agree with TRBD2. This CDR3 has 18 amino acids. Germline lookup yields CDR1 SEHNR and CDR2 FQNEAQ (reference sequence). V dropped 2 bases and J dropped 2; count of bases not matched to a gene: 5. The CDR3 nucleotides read TGTGCCAGCAGCTTACGACTAGCGGGGGGCTACAACACCGGGGAGCTGTTTTTT. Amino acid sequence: CASSLRLAGGYNTGELFF.

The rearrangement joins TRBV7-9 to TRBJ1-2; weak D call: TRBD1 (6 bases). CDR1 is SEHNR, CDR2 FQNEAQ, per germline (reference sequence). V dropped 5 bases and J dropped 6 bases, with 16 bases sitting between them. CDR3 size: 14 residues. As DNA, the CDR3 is TGTGCCAGCAGCCTTGGGCTCGGACAGAATGGCTACACCTTC. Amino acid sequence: CASSLGLGQNGYTF.

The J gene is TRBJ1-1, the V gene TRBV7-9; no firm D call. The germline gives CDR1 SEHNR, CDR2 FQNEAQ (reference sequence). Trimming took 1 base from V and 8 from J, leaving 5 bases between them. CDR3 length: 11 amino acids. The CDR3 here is CASSLVREAFF. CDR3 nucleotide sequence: TGTGCCAGCAGCTTAGTGCGGGAAGCTTTCTTT.

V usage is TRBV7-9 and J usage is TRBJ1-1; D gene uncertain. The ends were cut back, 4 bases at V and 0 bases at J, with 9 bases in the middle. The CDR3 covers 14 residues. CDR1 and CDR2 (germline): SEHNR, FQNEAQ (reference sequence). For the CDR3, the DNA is TGTGCCAGCAGCTCCCTCAGTTTGAACACTGAAGCTTTCTTT. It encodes CASSSLSLNTEAFF.

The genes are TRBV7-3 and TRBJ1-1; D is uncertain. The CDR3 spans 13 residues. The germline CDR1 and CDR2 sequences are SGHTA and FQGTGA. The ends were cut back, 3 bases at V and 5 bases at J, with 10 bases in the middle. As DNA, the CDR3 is TGTGCCAGCAGCTTTAGCGGCAGAACTGAAGCTTTCTTT. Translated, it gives CASSFSGRTEAFF.

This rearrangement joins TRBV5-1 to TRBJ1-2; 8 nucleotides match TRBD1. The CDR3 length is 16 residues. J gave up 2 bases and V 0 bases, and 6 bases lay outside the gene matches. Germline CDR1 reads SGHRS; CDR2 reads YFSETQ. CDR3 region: CASSLGGTGENYGYTF. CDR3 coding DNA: TGCGCCAGCAGCTTGGGGGGGACAGGTGAAAACTATGGCTACACCTTC.

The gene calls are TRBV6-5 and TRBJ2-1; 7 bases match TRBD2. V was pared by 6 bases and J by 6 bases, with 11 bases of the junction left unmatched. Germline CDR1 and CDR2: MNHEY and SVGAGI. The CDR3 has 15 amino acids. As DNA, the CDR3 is TGTGCCAGCAGGGGCCTAGCGGCCAGAATCAATGAGCAGTTCTTC. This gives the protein CASRGLAARINEQFF.

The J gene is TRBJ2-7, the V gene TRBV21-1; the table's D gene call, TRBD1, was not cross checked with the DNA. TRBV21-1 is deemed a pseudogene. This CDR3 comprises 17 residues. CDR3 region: CASSNHLLIFSSYEQYF. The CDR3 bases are TGTGCCAGCAGCAACCACCTCCTTATCTTCAGTTCCTACGAGCAGTACTTC.

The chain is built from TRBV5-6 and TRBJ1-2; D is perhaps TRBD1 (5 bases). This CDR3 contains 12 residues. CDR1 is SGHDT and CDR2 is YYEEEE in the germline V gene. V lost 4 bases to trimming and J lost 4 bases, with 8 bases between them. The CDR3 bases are TGTGCCAGCAGCGCGGACATCTATGGCTACACCTTC. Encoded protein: CASSADIYGYTF.

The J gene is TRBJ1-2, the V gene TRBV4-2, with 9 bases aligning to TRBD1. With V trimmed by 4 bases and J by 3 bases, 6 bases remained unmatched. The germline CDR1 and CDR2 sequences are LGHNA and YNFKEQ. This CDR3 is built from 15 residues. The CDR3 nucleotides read TGTGCCAGCAGCCCCATGGACAGGGGCCACTATGGCTACACCTTC. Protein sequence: CASSPMDRGHYGYTF.

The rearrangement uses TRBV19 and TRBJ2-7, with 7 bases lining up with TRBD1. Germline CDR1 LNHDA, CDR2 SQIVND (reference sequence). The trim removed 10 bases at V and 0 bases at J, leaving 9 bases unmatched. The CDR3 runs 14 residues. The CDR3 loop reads CATTARGTSYEQYF. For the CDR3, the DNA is TGTGCCACCACGGCCAGGGGGACCTCCTACGAGCAGTACTTC.

The DNA for the CDR3 is TGCGCCAGCAGCCAAGCGGCTAGCGGAGTCTACGAGCAGTACTTC. Protein product: CASSQAASGVYEQYF. The chain is built from TRBV4-3 and TRBJ2-7; 7 bases agree with TRBD2. CDR1 is LGHNA, CDR2 YSLEER, per germline. The CDR3 loop spans 15 amino acids. Trimming cost V 1 base and J 3 bases; bases outside gene matches: 6.

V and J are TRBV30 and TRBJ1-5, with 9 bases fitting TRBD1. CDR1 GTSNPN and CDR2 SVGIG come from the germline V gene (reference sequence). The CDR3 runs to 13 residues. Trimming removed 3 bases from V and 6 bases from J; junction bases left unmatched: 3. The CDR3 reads CAWRQGAGQPQHF. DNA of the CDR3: TGTGCCTGGAGACAGGGGGCCGGTCAGCCCCAGCATTTT. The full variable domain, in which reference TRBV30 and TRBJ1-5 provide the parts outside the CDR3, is SQTIHQWPATLVQPVGSPLSLECTVEGTSNPNLYWYRQAAGRGLQLLFYSVGIGQISSEVPQNLSASRPQDRQFILSSKKLLLSDSGFYLCAWRQGAGQPQHFGDGTRLSIL.

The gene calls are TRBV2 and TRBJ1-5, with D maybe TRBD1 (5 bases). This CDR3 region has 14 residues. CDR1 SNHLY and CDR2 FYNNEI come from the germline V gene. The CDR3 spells CATSASGLIQPQHF. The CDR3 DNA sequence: TGTGCTACATCTGCTTCAGGGTTAATCCAGCCCCAGCATTTT.

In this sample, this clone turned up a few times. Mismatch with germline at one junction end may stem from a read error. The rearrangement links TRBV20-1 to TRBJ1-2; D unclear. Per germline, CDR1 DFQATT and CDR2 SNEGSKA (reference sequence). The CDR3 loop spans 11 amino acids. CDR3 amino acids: CSAFDNYGYPF. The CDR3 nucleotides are TGCAGTGCTTTCGATAACTATGGCTACCCCTTC.